This T cell receptor (beta chain) is drawn from a study of response to subunit inactivated influenza vaccine. With regard to this clonotype: Antigen specificity is unknown.

Each CDR3 protein gets one entry after TCRdb re-called the RT-PCR reads with MiXCR. The sample records more than 600,000 distinct CDR3 sequences, around a sixth being singletons. Broader study findings: There was a suggestion from the authors that each seasonal influenza vaccination recruits few new T cells.

Trimming pared 6 bases from V and 2 bases from J, leaving 13 bases between. The length of the CDR3 is 15 residues. The germline V gene encodes CDR1 SNHLY and CDR2 FYNNEI. V gene TRBV2 combines with J gene TRBJ1-4; D unclear. The material sequenced was PBMCs from blood, taken roughly 5 days after vaccination. The clonotype originates from a man in his fifties who received an inactivated influenza vaccine. CDR3 nucleotide sequence: TGTGCCAGCAGCGTCCGCAGGCGGACTAATGAAAAACTGTTTTTT. Protein: CASSVRRRTNEKLFF.